This TCR beta chain was obtained from a study of early T cells in non-severe SARS-CoV-2 infection (dated by TCRdb to the early 2020s). Background on the whole study: Because TCR sequencing relied on bulk RNA taken from unsorted whole blood, pairing of alpha and beta chains was not possible.

The study was a case-control design nested within a healthcare worker cohort in London, UK, with weekly nasopharyngeal swab PCR tests and blood sampling. Healthcare workers were enrolled in the week of the UK lockdown, from 23 to 31 March 2020, and were followed every week for up to roughly 16 weeks. The full study reports these points: VDJdb matching was skewed toward anti-spike CD8 responses, so virus-specific expansions were likely underestimated and private and CD4 specificities were missed.

Concerning this clonotype: Its binding antigen is unknown. Per-base quality was not reported, and no clone a single base away is much larger than it.

Library generation was performed with 5' RACE. The instrument given in TCRdb is NextSeq 500. In the TCR library protocol, unique molecular identifiers were attached to individual cDNA molecules to correct for PCR bias and sequencing error. Both TCR alpha and beta chains were sequenced, and tight co-correlation was observed between alpha and beta sequence abundances in each sample. As for the authors' bioinformatics: Decombinator V4 was used to annotate TCR sequences for V gene, J gene and CDR3. Expanded TCRs were defined as changing significantly between any two time points under a Poisson model with p below 0.0001. TCR abundances were normalised to the total number of TCRs sequenced in each sample and reported as counts per million. VDJdb, accessed 1 November 2021, was searched for CMV, EBV and SARS-CoV-2 annotated TCRs, excluding TCRs annotated for multiple antigens. TCRdb reanalyzed the raw reads on its own, using fastp at Q25 for trimming and MiXCR for clone calling, and kept in-frame beta chains. Merged by CDR3 protein, the rows form single entries marked with the most common genes and DNA. The V and J calls were determined by TCRdb, not by the authors. Here the sample has 75,000 to 100,000 distinct CDR3 sequences; 11% to 15% occur a single time. The ten top clones hold about a tenth of the sample.

The source of this sequence is an adult who was a healthcare worker with PCR-confirmed SARS-CoV-2 infection or an uninfected control (not recorded which). The sample was whole blood.

In nucleotide form, the sequence is TGTGCCAGCAGCAATTCTGGACAGGTTAATTCACCCCTCCACTTT. The encoded protein is CASSNSGQVNSPLHF. The V gene is TRBV14 and the J gene is TRBJ1-6; a stretch of 7 junction bases matches TRBD1. Unmatched junction bases come to 7, with V trimmed by 5 bases and J by 6 bases. From cysteine to phenylalanine, the CDR3 is 15 amino acids long. The entry retains the CDR3 DNA only, 45 bases that are in frame from base 1. The germline V gene provides CDR1 SGHDN and CDR2 FVKESK.